The 7 T cell receptor beta chains given below trace back to one sample, sequenced in a study of blood T cells in healthy people across ages. Sample-barcoded 5' priming and a J-beta primer mix drove a second PCR of about 6 to 11 cycles. One entry per CDR3 protein results from TCRdb running MiXCR on the 5' RACE reads. The sample lists hundreds of thousands of distinct CDR3 sequences, roughly 53% occurring once. The sequenced sample consisted of blood. The receptors come from a man in his fifties or sixties in good health.

This clonotype was observed a handful of times. This rearrangement joins TRBV12-3 or TRBV12-4 to TRBJ2-5; no firm D call. The J call may be mistaken, given a closer DNA end match to TRBJ2-7. The CDR3 loop spans 12 amino acids. The CDR3 nucleotides read TGTGCCAGCAGTCCATGGTGGCGCGAGCAGTACTTC. It codes for CASSPWWREQYF.

The chain has TRBV28 and TRBJ2-7, with TRBD2 identical over 13 bases. The germline V gene encodes CDR1 MDHEN and CDR2 SYDVKM. The CDR3 sequence is 15 residues long. V was clipped by 7 bases and J by 7 bases; unmatched bases: 10. CDR3 DNA: TGTGCCAGCAACCTACTAGCGGGGGGGCCGAATGAGCAGTACTTC. Protein: CASNLLAGGPNEQYF.

J is TRBJ1-6 and V is TRBV12-3 or TRBV12-4; unclear D gene. Trimming shortened V by 5 bases and J by 6 bases, and 11 bases separated the two germline ends. The CDR3 has 14 amino acids. The CDR3 DNA reads as TGTGCCAGCAGTCCGCGGGCTTTTAATTCACCCCTCCACTTT. Translated: CASSPRAFNSPLHF.

This clonotype occurred a few times. The V gene is TRBV9, the J gene TRBJ2-2; D is unresolved. This CDR3 has 12 residues. CDR1 is SGDLS and CDR2 is YYNGEE in the germline V gene. V gave up 0 bases and J gave up 3 bases, with 0 bases separating them. CDR3 sequence (DNA): TGTGCCAGCAGCGTAGACACCGGGGAGCTGTTTTTT. Translation: CASSVDTGELFF.

The chain uses TRBV29-1 and TRBJ1-4, with no clear D. The ends were cut back, 1 base at V and 8 bases at J, with 5 bases in the middle. The germline gives CDR1 SQVTM, CDR2 ANQGSEA. The CDR3 is made up of 11 amino acids. CDR3 sequence (DNA): TGCAGCGTTGAAGTATCGGAAAAACTGTTTTTT. It specifies CSVEVSEKLFF.

V usage is TRBV5-1 and J usage is TRBJ1-2; D not certain. This CDR3 region has 13 residues. V was pared by 0 bases and J by 3 bases, with 6 bases between. Germline CDR1 is SGHRS and CDR2 is YFSETQ. The CDR3 nucleotides read TGCGCCAGCAGCTTGGACAAAGACTATGGCTACACCTTC. It yields the protein CASSLDKDYGYTF.

V gene TRBV15 combines with J gene TRBJ2-5; D is ambiguous. The CDR3 consists of 12 residues. The V gene lost 4 bases and the J gene lost 2 bases, with 5 bases spanning the gap. Germline V lookup: CDR1 LNHNV, CDR2 YYDKDF (reference sequence). CDR3 in amino acids: CATSTGQETQYF. Written as DNA, the CDR3 is TGTGCCACCAGCACAGGTCAAGAGACCCAGTACTTC.